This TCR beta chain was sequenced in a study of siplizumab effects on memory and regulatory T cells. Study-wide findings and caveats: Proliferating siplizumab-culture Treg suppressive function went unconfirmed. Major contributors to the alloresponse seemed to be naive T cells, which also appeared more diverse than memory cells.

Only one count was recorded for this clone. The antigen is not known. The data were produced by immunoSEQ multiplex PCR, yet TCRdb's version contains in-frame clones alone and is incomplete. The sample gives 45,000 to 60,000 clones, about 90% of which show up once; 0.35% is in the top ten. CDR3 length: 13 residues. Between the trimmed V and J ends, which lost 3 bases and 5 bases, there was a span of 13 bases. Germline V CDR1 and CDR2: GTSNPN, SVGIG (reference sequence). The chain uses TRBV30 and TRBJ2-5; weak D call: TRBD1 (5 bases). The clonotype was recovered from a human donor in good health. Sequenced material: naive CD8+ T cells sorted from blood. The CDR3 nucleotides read TGTGCCTGGAGCCTCTGGCAGGGTGAGACCCAGTACTTC. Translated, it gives CAWSLWQGETQYF.